Below are 18 T cell receptor beta chains sequenced from a single sample in a study of shared T cell receptors in the human thymus. Sequencing was performed with immunoSEQ multiplex PCR; in TCRdb, only in-frame clones are kept and a portion is missing. The sample has 540,000 or so clones, roughly 74% seen once. The data were also submitted as part of a second study, on human thymus T cells.

The sequenced sample consisted of thymocytes. These receptors were obtained from a boy under two years old with a congenital heart defect.

V gene TRBV9 combines with J gene TRBJ2-5; no clear D gene. CDR1 SGDLS and CDR2 YYNGEE come from the germline V gene. The CDR3 spans 14 residues. V gave up 0 bases and J gave up 4 bases, with 10 bases separating them. The CDR3 DNA follows: TGTGCCAGCAGCGTAGAAAGCGAAGTAGAGACCCAGTACTTC. Encoded protein: CASSVESEVETQYF.

The chain links TRBV27 to TRBJ2-5; D possibly corresponds to TRBD2 (6 bases). This CDR3 comprises 16 residues. V gave up 2 bases and J gave up 5 bases, with 18 bases separating them. CDR1 and CDR2 from the germline V gene are MNHEY and SMNVEV (reference sequence). The DNA for the CDR3 is TGTGCCAGCAGTTTAGGGGCGGGGAACCCCCGGGAGACCCAGTACTTC. It codes for CASSLGAGNPRETQYF.

The J gene is TRBJ2-5, the V gene TRBV4-2; 11 bases are a match to TRBD2. Germline loops: CDR1 LGHNA, CDR2 YNFKEQ. V lost 0 bases and J lost 7; bases outside the gene matches: 13. The CDR3 runs 18 residues. CDR3 residues: CASSQDCLAGGPMLTQYF. CDR3 bases: TGTGCCAGCAGCCAAGATTGTCTAGCGGGAGGCCCCATGTTGACCCAGTACTTC.

The V gene is TRBV5-1, the J gene TRBJ1-2; possible D gene TRBD1, 5 bases. The CDR3 is made up of 14 amino acids. V lost 0 bases and J 3 bases, leaving 9 bases between the germline ends. The germline V gene encodes CDR1 SGHRS and CDR2 YFSETQ. This CDR3 reads CASSLAGPYYGYTF. The CDR3 coding sequence is TGCGCCAGCAGCTTGGCAGGGCCCTACTATGGCTACACCTTC.

The gene calls are TRBV29-1 and TRBJ2-4; 8 nucleotides line up with TRBD2. Germline V CDR1 and CDR2: SQVTM, ANQGSEA. The trim removed 5 bases at V and 8 bases at J, leaving 11 bases unmatched. The CDR3 is 14 amino acids. The CDR3 region is CSVSPYRGGDIQYF. CDR3 sequence (DNA): TGCAGCGTTAGTCCCTACCGGGGGGGGGACATTCAGTACTTC.

This clone was seen only a few times. This chain connects TRBV5-4 to TRBJ2-7; D unclear. Between the trimmed V and J ends, which lost 4 bases and 6 bases, there was a span of 14 bases. Germline values: CDR1 SGHNT, CDR2 YYREEE (reference sequence). This CDR3 is 13 amino acids long. The CDR3 is CASSEPSIAEQYF. CDR3 coding DNA: TGTGCCAGCAGCGAACCAAGTATAGCCGAGCAGTACTTC. The whole variable domain, remainder taken from reference TRBV5-4 and TRBJ2-7, is ETGVTQSPTHLIKTRGQQVTLRCSSQSGHNTVSWYQQALGQGPQFIFQYYREEENGRGNFPPRFSGLQFPNYSSELNVNALELDDSALYLCASSEPSIAEQYFGPGTRLTVT.

This clone was seen a single time. J is TRBJ2-7 and V is TRBV12-5; 8 bases are a match to TRBD1. The CDR3 length is 16 residues. With 1 base clipped from V and 4 bases from J, the junction kept 9 bases outside the gene matches. The germline CDR1 and CDR2 sequences are LGHNT and FRNRAP. CDR3 in amino acids: CASGLDLRDRPYEQYF. CDR3 sequence (DNA): TGTGCTAGTGGTTTGGACCTCCGGGACAGGCCGTACGAGCAGTACTTC. Full variable domain (rest looked up from reference TRBV12-5 and TRBJ2-7): DARVTQTPRHKVTEMGQEVTMRCQPILGHNTVFWYRQTMMQGLELLAYFRNRAPLDDSGMPKDRFSAEMPDATLATLKIQPSEPRDSAVYFCASGLDLRDRPYEQYFGPGTRLTVT.

V is TRBV9 and J is TRBJ2-5; a possible D gene is TRBD1 (6 bases). Trimming shortened V by 1 base and J by 7 bases, and 17 bases separated the two germline ends. Germline V CDR1 and CDR2: SGDLS, YYNGEE. This CDR3 spans 15 amino acids. Written as DNA, the CDR3 is TGTGCCAGCAGCGTACCGACAGGCCCTCGGTGGACCCAGTACTTC. Translating it yields CASSVPTGPRWTQYF.

This clone is a singleton in its sample. The rearrangement uses TRBV15 and TRBJ2-7, with TRBD1 matching 7 bases. The ends lost 0 bases at V and 2 bases at J; junction bases unmatched: 10. The germline gives CDR1 LNHNV, CDR2 YYDKDF (reference sequence). CDR3 length equals 17 residues. Written as DNA, the CDR3 is TGTGCCACCAGCAGAGATCGGCTGGGACAGTCTCCCTACGAGCAGTACTTC. Its translation: CATSRDRLGQSPYEQYF.

This sequence joins TRBV5-6 and TRBJ2-7; 7 bases align to TRBD1. This CDR3 contains 15 residues. V lost 3 bases, J lost 3 bases, and 9 bases stayed unmatched. Germline lookup yields CDR1 SGHDT and CDR2 YYEEEE. In nucleotides, the CDR3 is TGTGCCAGCAGCTATGACCGGGACAGCGGCTACGAGCAGTACTTC. It encodes CASSYDRDSGYEQYF.

This chain's CDR3 is CASSSFRGAKYEQYF. The CDR3, as DNA: TGCGCCAGCAGCTCTTTCAGGGGAGCGAAATACGAGCAGTACTTC. The chain employs TRBV5-1 and TRBJ2-7, with a tentative D call TRBD1 (6 bases). Trimming shortened V by 3 bases and J by 4 bases, and 17 bases separated the two germline ends. The CDR3 consists of 15 residues. Germline V lookup: CDR1 SGHRS, CDR2 YFSETQ.

The gene calls are TRBV2 and TRBJ2-4, with TRBD1 matching 7 bases. Germline trimming cut 0 bases from V and 0 bases from J; bases unmatched to any gene: 11. The CDR3 loop spans 19 amino acids. CDR1 and CDR2 (germline): SNHLY, FYNNEI. The CDR3 protein is CASSEAYQGTAIAKNIQYF. CDR3 nucleotide sequence: TGTGCCAGCAGTGAAGCGTATCAAGGGACAGCGATAGCCAAAAACATTCAGTACTTC.

This sequence joins TRBV9 and TRBJ2-7, with a tentative D call TRBD1 (6 bases). The germline CDR1 and CDR2 sequences are SGDLS and YYNGEE. The CDR3 contains 18 residues. Trimming cost V 0 bases and J 7 bases, with 26 bases left between them. This CDR3 reads CASSVATDGGQGLGEQYF. CDR3 DNA: TGTGCCAGCAGCGTAGCTACGGATGGGGGACAAGGCCTGGGGGAGCAGTACTTC.

J is TRBJ2-3 and V is TRBV27; a possible D gene is TRBD1 (5 bases). The CDR3 is made up of 13 amino acids. Germline CDR1 MNHEY, CDR2 SMNVEV (reference sequence). V was pared by 5 bases and J by 6 bases, with 12 bases between. The CDR3 nucleotides read TGTGCCAGCAGTGGACACCATAGGGATACGCAGTATTTT. This codes for CASSGHHRDTQYF.

The gene calls are TRBV4-3 and TRBJ1-2, with D maybe TRBD1 (6 bases). Trimming took 2 bases from V and 6 from J, leaving 10 bases between them. Germline V CDR1 and CDR2: LGHNA, YSLEER. CDR3 length equals 13 residues. CDR3 in amino acids: CASSQSGDNGYTF. The CDR3 DNA reads TGCGCCAGCAGCCAATCAGGGGATAATGGCTACACCTTC.

This clone has only one observation. The V gene is TRBV25-1, the J gene TRBJ1-2, with 7 positions matching TRBD1. After removal of 1 base from V and 6 bases from J, the junction contained 11 bases not matched to a gene. Germline V lookup: CDR1 MGHDK, CDR2 SYGVNS. This CDR3 contains 16 residues. The DNA for the CDR3 is TGTGCCAGCAGTGAATTCGCTGACAGGGACTGGGATGGCTACACCTTC. It codes for CASSEFADRDWDGYTF.

This clone showed up just once. This chain joins TRBV6-6 and TRBJ1-1; D is undetermined. The CDR3 contains 12 residues. Trimming removed 6 bases from V and 2 bases from J, with 7 bases in between. Germline CDR1 and CDR2: MNHNY and SVGAGI (reference sequence). The CDR3 region has the DNA TGTGCCAGCAGCCCCAGAAACACTGAAGCTTTCTTT. This translates into CASSPRNTEAFF.

This rearrangement joins TRBV6-5 to TRBJ2-1; the match to TRBD1 covers 8 bases. The J segment lost 5 bases and the V segment lost 2 bases, leaving 5 bases of the junction unmatched. CDR1 and CDR2 (germline): MNHEY, SVGAGI. The length of the CDR3 is 15 residues. The CDR3 DNA sequence: TGTGCCAGCAGTTACAGGGACAGGTCCAACAATGAGCAGTTCTTC. This gives the protein CASSYRDRSNNEQFF.